Below, 9 T cell receptor beta chains from the same sample are listed, as sequenced in a study of blood T cell repertoires in COVID-19. Libraries were prepared by immunoSEQ multiplex PCR; TCRdb keeps only in-frame clonotypes and omits some of them. The table shows some 65,000 clones, with roughly 84% occurring only once. The sequencing sample was made of peripheral blood. Receptor source: a woman in her seventies with acute or convalescent COVID-19.

A note on this clone: The same CDR3 arises from other DNA sequences in this sample as well. Here the CDR3 DNA reads TGTGCCAGCAGCCAAGGTAGCGAAGGTACCCAGTACTTC. This encodes CASSQGSEGTQYF. This sequence joins TRBV3-1 (or the pseudogene TRBV3-2) and TRBJ2-5, with D tentatively TRBD2 (5 bases). V was clipped by 1 base and J by 8 bases, with 11 bases between them. There are 13 residues in the CDR3. Germline CDR1 reads LGHDT; CDR2 reads YNNKEL (reference sequence).

This chain joins TRBV6-5 and TRBJ2-1; 9 bases are shared with TRBD2. CDR1 and CDR2 from the germline V gene are MNHEY and SVGAGI. With 6 bases clipped from V and 4 bases from J, the junction kept 7 bases outside the gene matches. The CDR3 runs 15 residues. In DNA form, the CDR3 reads TGTGCCAGCAGGGGAGCGGGGGGTGTTTACAATGAGCAGTTCTTC. Its translation is CASRGAGGVYNEQFF.

The chain carries TRBV28 and TRBJ2-3; TRBD2 is a possible D gene (5 bases). The CDR3 sequence is 15 residues long. Looked up from germline, CDR1 is MDHEN and CDR2 is SYDVKM. Between the trimmed V and J ends, which lost 8 bases and 3 bases, there was a span of 18 bases. In nucleotides, the CDR3 is TGTGCCAGCGGCACGGCGGGCGTTAGGACAGATACGCAGTATTTT. This encodes CASGTAGVRTDTQYF.

Only one count was recorded for this clone. This chain uses TRBV2 with TRBJ1-1; no clear D. The CDR3 totals 13 residues. With 3 bases removed from V and 3 bases from J, the gap between germline ends came to 8 bases. Per the germline V gene, CDR1 is SNHLY and CDR2 is FYNNEI. This chain's CDR3 is CASSDGQYTEAFF. CDR3 sequence (DNA): TGTGCCAGCAGTGATGGGCAATACACTGAAGCTTTCTTT.

The V and J genes are TRBV7-8 and TRBJ2-7; tentative D call: TRBD2 (6 bases). V shed 3 bases and J shed 1 base, with 10 bases lying between them. This CDR3 is built from 14 residues. Germline V CDR1 and CDR2: SGHVS, FQNEAQ. CDR3 bases: TGTGCCAGCAGCTTTGCTAGCGCGTCCTACGAGCAGTACTTC. It encodes CASSFASASYEQYF.

A few counts support this clone. J is TRBJ1-6 and V is TRBV2; tentative D call: TRBD1 (6 bases). The germline V gene encodes CDR1 SNHLY and CDR2 FYNNEI. V was pared by 6 bases and J by 6 bases, with 12 bases between. The CDR3 spans 14 residues. CDR3 amino acids: CASRYGQSNSPLHF. CDR3 DNA sequence: TGTGCCAGCAGGTACGGACAGTCTAATTCACCCCTCCACTTT. Looking up the rest from reference TRBV2 and TRBJ1-6 gives the full variable domain: EPEVTQTPSHQVTQMGQEVILRCVPISNHLYFYWYRQILGQKVEFLVSFYNNEISEKSEIFDDQFSVERPDGSNFTLKIRSTKLEDSAMYFCASRYGQSNSPLHFGNGTRLTVT.

The CDR3 sequence: CASSLAPLADQDTQYF. The CDR3 nucleotides read TGTGCCAGCAGCTTAGCGCCCCTAGCGGATCAGGATACGCAGTATTTT. This chain uses TRBV7-2 with TRBJ2-3; 7 nucleotides agree with TRBD2. CDR3 length: 16 amino acids. Germline CDR1 is SGHTA and CDR2 is FQGNSA. V dropped 0 bases and J dropped 6; count of bases not matched to a gene: 9.

The J gene is TRBJ2-2, the V gene TRBV19; D is undetermined. This CDR3 is 15 amino acids long. The V gene's germline CDR1 is LNHDA and CDR2 SQIVND (reference sequence). V shed 7 bases and J shed 1 base, with 13 bases lying between them. The CDR3 nucleotides read TGTGCCAGTACTACCGTGATTATGAACACCGGGGAGCTGTTTTTT. The encoded protein is CASTTVIMNTGELFF.

The chain is built from TRBV4-2 and TRBJ2-7; 15 nucleotides line up with TRBD2. Germline V gene lookup returns CDR1 LGHNA and CDR2 YNFKEQ. The CDR3 contains 16 residues. The V gene end was trimmed by 4 bases and the J gene end by 2 bases; junction bases not matched to a gene: 3. The CDR3 sequence: CASSPGLAGGTYEQYF. Written as DNA, the CDR3 is TGTGCCAGCAGCCCCGGACTAGCGGGGGGGACCTACGAGCAGTACTTC.